This T cell receptor (beta chain) emerged from a study of TIL therapy for anti-PD-1-resistant metastatic lung cancer. On the study more broadly: Most patients had lung adenocarcinoma; a handful of tumors were EGFR-mutant, two ALK-rearranged; half smoked currently or formerly.

CDR1 and CDR2 from the germline V gene are SGHAT and FQNNGV. V lost 8 bases and J 7 bases, leaving 18 bases between the germline ends. The CDR3 extends over 14 amino acids. The immunoSEQ assay was v3. The protocol was immunoSEQ multiplex PCR, while the TCRdb copy is restricted to in-frame clones and leaves out a portion. The top ten clones hold approximately 2.4% of a sample with 55,000 to 70,000 clones, 80% to 90% of them seen once. Study results and limitations: Infused TIL clonotypes partially replaced the baseline blood repertoire, then decayed over months.

About this clone: As yet, its antigen is unknown.

Time point reported: pre-treatment sample, taken before nivolumab and TIL therapy. The clonotype was recovered from a person between 30 and 79 years old with non-small cell lung cancer. The sample here was blood, taken at baseline. This sequence joins TRBV11-2 and TRBJ2-1, with D hard to call. CDR3 in DNA: TGTGCCAGCTCCCTTGATCGTCTGGGGAATGAGCAGTTCTTC. Translated, it gives CASSLDRLGNEQFF.